A single sample gave rise to the 9 T cell receptor beta chains below, sequenced in a study of identifying expanded T cells in peripheral blood. TCRdb's copy holds only in-frame clones and misses some; the assay was immunoSEQ multiplex PCR. The data show about 130,000 clones, 70% to 90% seen once. The sequenced material came from blood. The receptors were gathered from a person aged 18-70 years in good health.

V is TRBV10-2 and J is TRBJ1-2; D may be TRBD1 (6 bases). The V gene's germline CDR1 is WSHSY and CDR2 SAAADI. V was pared by 2 bases and J by 1 base, with 14 bases between. CDR3 length: 16 amino acids. CDR3 loop: CASSEDRGNYNYGYTF. The CDR3 bases are TGCGCCAGCAGTGAGGATAGGGGGAACTATAACTATGGCTACACCTTC.

This clone was observed a handful of times. The chain employs TRBV9 and TRBJ1-2, with D possibly TRBD1 on 6 matching bases. Germline CDR1 is SGDLS and CDR2 is YYNGEE. The ends were cut back, 0 bases at V and 4 bases at J, with 16 bases in the middle. The CDR3 length is 16 residues. Here the CDR3 DNA reads TGTGCCAGCAGCGTAGAGAGGGGACAACCCGGCTATGGCTACACCTTC. Amino acids: CASSVERGQPGYGYTF.

The chain links TRBV7-2 to TRBJ2-7; D is ambiguous. Between the trimmed V and J ends, which lost 0 bases and 4 bases, there was a span of 10 bases. Germline V gene lookup returns CDR1 SGHTA and CDR2 FQGNSA. The CDR3 is 14 residues long. The CDR3 loop reads CASSLASGVYEQYF. The CDR3 DNA sequence: TGTGCCAGCAGCTTAGCATCAGGTGTTTACGAGCAGTACTTC.

V gene TRBV5-4 combines with J gene TRBJ2-1, with 8 bases aligning to TRBD2. V shed 5 bases, J shed 7 bases, and the junction held 8 bases outside the gene matches. CDR1 and CDR2 (germline): SGHNT, YYREEE (reference sequence). This CDR3 spans 14 amino acids. CDR3 region: CASSTTSGSNEQFF. The CDR3 DNA reads as TGTGCCAGCAGTACTACTAGCGGAAGTAATGAGCAGTTCTTC.

This clone was found once. This chain connects TRBV6-1 to TRBJ1-5, with D unclear. Trimming took off 0 bases at V and 4 bases at J, with 7 bases between the two ends. This CDR3 contains 14 residues. Germline-derived CDR1 and CDR2 are MNHNS and SASEGT. The CDR3 loop reads CASSEAGLNQPQHF. CDR3 coding DNA: TGTGCCAGCAGTGAAGCAGGGCTTAATCAGCCCCAGCATTTT.

For the CDR3, the DNA is TGTGCCAGCATCTCAGGGATGTCAGAGACCCAGTACTTC. Translation gives CASISGMSETQYF. The chain couples TRBV7-2 to TRBJ2-5; TRBD1 is a possible D gene (5 bases). Germline CDR1 SGHTA, CDR2 FQGNSA. The V end was cut by 7 bases, the J end by 4 bases, with 13 bases between. There are 13 residues in the CDR3.

The chain joins TRBV6-6 to TRBJ2-7; 9 bases fit TRBD2. The junction had 7 bases not matched to a gene; V was cut back by 6 bases and J by 4 bases. The CDR3 runs to 14 residues. Germline V gene sequence: CDR1 MNHNY, CDR2 SVGAGI (reference sequence). CDR3 residues: CASRPAGGRYEQYF. CDR3 sequence (DNA): TGTGCCAGCAGGCCAGCGGGGGGCAGGTACGAGCAGTACTTC.

This rearrangement joins TRBV12-5 to TRBJ2-2, with 7 bases identical to TRBD2. V trimming: 5 bases; J trimming: 2 bases; junction bases outside the gene matches: 5. CDR3 length equals 15 residues. Germline CDR1 and CDR2: LGHNT and FRNRAP. CDR3 nucleotides: TGTGCTAGTGGTCCGGGGGGACTCAACACCGGGGAGCTGTTTTTT. Translating gives CASGPGGLNTGELFF.

The chain recombines TRBV5-1 with TRBJ2-3, with a tentative D call TRBD1 (5 bases). The CDR3 length is 14 residues. The germline gives CDR1 SGHRS, CDR2 YFSETQ. V was trimmed by 0 bases and J by 10 bases, leaving 15 bases between them. CDR3 in amino acids: CASSLDPQDRAQYF. CDR3 nucleotides: TGCGCCAGCAGCTTGGACCCACAGGATCGGGCGCAGTATTTT.